This TCR beta chain was identified in a study of shared clonotypes between healthy human individuals. Study in general: Per donor, CD8 memory used one plate, CD8 naive used two, CD4 memory used three and CD4 naive used three. Findings of the study overall: Sorted-subset samples were not fully sequenced, rarefaction indicated. In contrast to clonotypes shared by all four donors, non-shared clonotypes had lower generation probabilities.

Germline loops: CDR1 SGHVS, CDR2 FQNEAQ. The J segment lost 9 bases and the V segment lost 8 bases, leaving 9 bases of the junction unmatched. The CDR3 is 14 residues long. In regard to this clone: Antigen specificity is unknown.

The genomic DNA of each subset was split evenly across several immunoSEQ plates. The repertoire was sequenced with immunoSEQ multiplex PCR; TCRdb's copy has only in-frame clones and lacks some. The sample holds roughly 2.4 million clones; around 95% are singletons and the top ten take 0.1% to 0.15%. This receptor was taken from a man younger than 35 in good health. The J gene is TRBJ2-1, the V gene TRBV7-8; 11 bases are shared with TRBD2. Specimen: naive CD4+ T cells sorted from blood. Subset: CD45RA+ positively selected. CDR3 DNA sequence: TGTGCCAGCGAAAATAGCGGGAGGGCCGGTGAGCAGTTCTTC. As protein: CASENSGRAGEQFF.